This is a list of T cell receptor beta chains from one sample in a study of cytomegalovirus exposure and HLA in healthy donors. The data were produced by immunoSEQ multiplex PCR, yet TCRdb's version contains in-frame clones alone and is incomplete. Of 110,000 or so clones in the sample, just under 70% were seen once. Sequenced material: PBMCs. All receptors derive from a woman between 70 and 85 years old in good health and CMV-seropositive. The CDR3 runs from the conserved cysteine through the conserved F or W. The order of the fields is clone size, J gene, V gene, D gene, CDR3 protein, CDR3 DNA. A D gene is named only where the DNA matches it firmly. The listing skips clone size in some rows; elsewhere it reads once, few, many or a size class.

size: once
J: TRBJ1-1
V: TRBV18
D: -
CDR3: CASSPYQGRNTEAFF
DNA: TGTGCCAGCTCACCATATCAGGGGAGGAACACTGAAGCTTTCTTT

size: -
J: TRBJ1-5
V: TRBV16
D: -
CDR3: CASSQFNNNQPQHF
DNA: TGTGCCAGCAGCCAATTCAACAACAATCAGCCCCAGCATTTT

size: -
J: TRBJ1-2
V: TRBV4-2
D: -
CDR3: CASSQDHQIGGYTF
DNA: TGTGCCAGCAGCCAAGATCACCAGATCGGGGGCTACACCTTC

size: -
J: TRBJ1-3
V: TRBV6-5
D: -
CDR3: CASSSTDSSGNTIYF
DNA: TGTGCCAGCAGTTCCACAGACAGCTCTGGAAACACCATATATTTT

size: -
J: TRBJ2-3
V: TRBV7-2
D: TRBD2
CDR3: CASRLTSGGAGDTQYF
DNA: TGTGCCAGCAGACTGACTAGCGGGGGGGCGGGAGATACGCAGTATTTT

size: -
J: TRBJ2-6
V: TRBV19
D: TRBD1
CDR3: CASSPRQGRSGANVLTF
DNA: TGTGCCAGTAGTCCCCGACAGGGGAGGTCTGGGGCCAACGTCCTGACTTTC

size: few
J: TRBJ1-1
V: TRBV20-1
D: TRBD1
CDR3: CSASDRGSAFF
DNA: TGCAGTGCCTCGGACAGGGGGTCGGCTTTCTTT

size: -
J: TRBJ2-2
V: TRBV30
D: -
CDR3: CAWSESIGELFF
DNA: TGTGCCTGGAGTGAGAGTATCGGGGAGCTGTTTTTT

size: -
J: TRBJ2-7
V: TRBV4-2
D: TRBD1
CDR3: CASSSPGQGTEQYF
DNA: TGTGCCAGCAGTTCCCCGGGACAGGGCACCGAGCAGTACTTC

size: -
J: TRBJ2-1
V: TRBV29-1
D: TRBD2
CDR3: CSVVVAGVEQFF
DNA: TGCAGCGTTGTGGTAGCGGGTGTTGAGCAGTTCTTC

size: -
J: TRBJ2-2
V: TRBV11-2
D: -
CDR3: CASSVQGWELFF
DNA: TGTGCCAGCAGCGTACAGGGTTGGGAGCTGTTTTTT

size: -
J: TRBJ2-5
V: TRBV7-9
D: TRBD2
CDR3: CASSPYGEGQYF
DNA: TGTGCCAGCAGCCCTTACGGGGAGGGGCAGTACTTC

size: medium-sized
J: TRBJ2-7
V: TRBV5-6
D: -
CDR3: CASSFSPGYYEQYF
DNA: TGTGCCAGCAGCTTCTCCCCAGGGTACTACGAGCAGTACTTC

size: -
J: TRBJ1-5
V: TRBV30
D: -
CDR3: CAWSKLDSNQPQHF
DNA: TGTGCCTGGAGTAAACTAGATAGCAATCAGCCCCAGCATTTT

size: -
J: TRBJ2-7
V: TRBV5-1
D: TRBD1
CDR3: CASSLGAGGPYEQYF
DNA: TGCGCCAGCAGCTTGGGAGCAGGGGGCCCCTACGAGCAGTACTTC

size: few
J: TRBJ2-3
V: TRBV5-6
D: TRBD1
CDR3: CASSFRQGSTDTQYF
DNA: TGTGCCAGCAGCTTCAGACAGGGCAGCACAGATACGCAGTATTTT

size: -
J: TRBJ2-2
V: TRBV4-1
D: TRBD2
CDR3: CASSQTGTSGGINTGELFF
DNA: TGCGCCAGCAGCCAGACCGGGACTAGCGGGGGGATCAACACCGGGGAGCTGTTTTTT

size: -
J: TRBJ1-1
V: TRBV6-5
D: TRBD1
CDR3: CASSYSPGQGEAFF
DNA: TGTGCCAGCAGTTACTCGCCGGGACAGGGGGAAGCTTTCTTT

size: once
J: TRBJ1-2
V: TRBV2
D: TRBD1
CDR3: CASSGQGVGYGYTF
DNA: TGTGCCAGCAGTGGACAGGGAGTCGGCTATGGCTACACCTTC

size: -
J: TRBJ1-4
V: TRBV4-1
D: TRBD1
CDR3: CASSQAILADRATNEKLFF
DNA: TGCGCCAGCAGCCAAGCGATACTTGCCGACAGGGCAACTAATGAAAAACTGTTTTTT

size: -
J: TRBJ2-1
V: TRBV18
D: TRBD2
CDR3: CASSIGTSGYNEQFF
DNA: TGTGCCAGCTCAATAGGGACTAGCGGGTACAATGAGCAGTTCTTC

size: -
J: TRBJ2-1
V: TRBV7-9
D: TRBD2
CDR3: CASSLVAGAPGEQFF
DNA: TGTGCCAGCAGCTTAGTAGCGGGGGCCCCAGGTGAGCAGTTCTTC

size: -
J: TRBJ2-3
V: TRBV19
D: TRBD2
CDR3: CASSPSLAGRADTQYF
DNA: TGTGCCAGTAGTCCGTCCTTAGCGGGAAGGGCAGATACGCAGTATTTT

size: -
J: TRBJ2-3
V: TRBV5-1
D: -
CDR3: CASSLEGLPPDTQYF
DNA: TGCGCCAGCAGCTTGGAGGGGCTACCTCCAGATACGCAGTATTTT

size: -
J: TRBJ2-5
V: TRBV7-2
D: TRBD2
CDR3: CASRQTSGVGETQYF
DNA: TGTGCCAGCAGACAAACTAGCGGGGTAGGGGAGACCCAGTACTTC

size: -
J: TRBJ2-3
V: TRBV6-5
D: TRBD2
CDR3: CASRRASGSTDTQYF
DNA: TGTGCCAGCAGACGGGCTAGCGGGTCCACAGATACGCAGTATTTT

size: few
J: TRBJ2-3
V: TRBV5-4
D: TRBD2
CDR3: CASSYPSGGSTDTQYF
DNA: TGTGCCAGCAGCTATCCTAGCGGGGGGAGCACAGATACGCAGTATTTT

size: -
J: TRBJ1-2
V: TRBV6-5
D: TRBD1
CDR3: CASSSLTGDSGGYTF
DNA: TGTGCCAGCAGTTCACTGACAGGGGACTCGGGGGGCTACACCTTC

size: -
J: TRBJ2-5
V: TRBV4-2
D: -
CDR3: CASSQDMTEQETQYF
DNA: TGTGCCAGCAGCCAAGATATGACAGAACAAGAGACCCAGTACTTC

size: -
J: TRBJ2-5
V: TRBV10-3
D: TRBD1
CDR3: CAAGQGKETQYF
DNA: TGTGCCGCAGGACAGGGTAAAGAGACCCAGTACTTC